This TCR beta chain was identified in a study of T-cell memory formation after mild COVID-19. This clonotype appeared a few times. What it recognizes is unknown. The authors produced TCR alpha and TCR beta cDNA libraries with sample barcodes and UMIs by 5'RACE using constant-segment primers. Each CDR3 protein is one row after TCRdb ran MiXCR on the 5' RACE reads. This sample has 450,000 to 650,000 distinct CDR3 sequences; about a fifth occur once, and the top ten carry around 12%. Study-level points and caveats: Within pre-infection memory, some responding clones were found, suggesting cross-reactive memory joined.

Looked up from germline, CDR1 is PRHDT and CDR2 is FYEKMQ (reference sequence). This CDR3 has 15 residues. V lost 4 bases, J lost 2 bases, and 6 bases stayed unmatched. This chain connects TRBV13 to TRBJ2-7, with 9 bases lining up with TRBD1. The sequenced sample was PBMCs or a T cell subset sorted from them (not recorded which). This receptor was taken from an adult woman who had mild COVID-19 (a few samples of this study predate the infection). Cell type and time point are not known. The chain's CDR3 is CASSSRDRDPYEQYF. CDR3 sequence (DNA): TGTGCCAGCAGCTCCCGGGACAGGGACCCCTACGAGCAGTACTTC.